The 6 T cell receptor beta chains presented below share a single source sample, sequenced in a study of T cell repertoires in cytomegalovirus infection. TCRdb called the reads again in MiXCR, with one record for every CDR3 protein. The sample lists around 550,000 distinct CDR3 sequences; less than 30% were seen once. The sequencing sample was made of PBMCs. These receptors were taken from a human donor in good health (CMV status not recorded). Some clones in this sample may be carry-over from other donors' samples.

This sequence joins TRBV6-2 or TRBV6-3 and TRBJ1-5; D remains unclear. The CDR3 has 15 residues. V was clipped by 5 bases and J by 4 bases, with 15 bases between them. Per germline, CDR1 MNHEY and CDR2 SVGEGT. The CDR3 is CASSRLLTSNQPQHF. CDR3 sequence (DNA): TGTGCCAGCAGTCGCCTATTAACCTCAAATCAGCCCCAGCATTTT.

Only a few counts were recorded for this clonotype. The chain recombines TRBV6-6 with TRBJ2-3; TRBD2 aligns across 7 bases. V shed 2 bases, J shed 5 bases, and the junction held 10 bases outside the gene matches. Looked up from germline, CDR1 is MNHNY and CDR2 is SVGAGI (reference sequence). This CDR3 is 16 amino acids long. The CDR3 bases are TGTGCCAGCAGTTACGGGGCGGGACCGGGGGGAGATACGCAGTATTTT. Translated: CASSYGAGPGGDTQYF.

The chain employs TRBV28 and TRBJ2-1; 10 bases are shared with TRBD2. The germline V gene encodes CDR1 MDHEN and CDR2 SYDVKM. The CDR3 is made up of 15 amino acids. V dropped 1 base and J dropped 8; count of bases not matched to a gene: 5. CDR3 residues: CASSLLAGGTDEQFF. The CDR3 DNA reads as TGTGCCAGCAGTTTATTAGCGGGGGGTACGGATGAGCAGTTCTTC. Full variable domain (outside the CDR3, taken from reference TRBV28 and TRBJ2-1): DVKVTQSSRYLVKRTGEKVFLECVQDMDHENMFWYRQDPGLGLRLIYFSYDVKMKEKGDIPEGYSVSREKKERFSLILESASTNQTSMYLCASSLLAGGTDEQFFGPGTRLTVL.

This clonotype has at least ten counts. V usage is TRBV7-2 and J usage is TRBJ2-2, with a possible D match to TRBD2 (6 bases). The CDR3 runs to 16 residues. Deletions cut 4 bases from V and 4 bases from J, with 16 bases between. Germline V CDR1 and CDR2: SGHTA, FQGNSA. The CDR3 here is CASSSSTGALTGELFF. Here the CDR3 DNA reads TGTGCCAGCAGCTCCAGCACGGGAGCCCTCACCGGGGAGCTGTTTTTT. Based on the CDR3 plus reference TRBV7-2 and TRBJ2-2, the full variable domain is GAGVSQSPSNKVTEKGKDVELRCDPISGHTALYWYRQSLGQGLEFLIYFQGNSAPDKSGLPSDRFSAERTGGSVSTLTIQRTQQEDSAVYLCASSSSTGALTGELFFGEGSRLTVL.

The chain links TRBV7-9 to TRBJ1-2; TRBD1 matches at 7 bases. Unmatched junction bases numbered 7, after V lost 0 bases and J lost 12 bases. CDR1 is SEHNR, CDR2 FQNEAQ, per germline (reference sequence). The CDR3 consists of 13 residues. The CDR3 DNA reads TGTGCCAGCAGCTTAGCGGGGACAGCCCCTGACACCTTC. Translating it yields CASSLAGTAPDTF.

The chain joins TRBV6-2 or TRBV6-3 to TRBJ1-1; tentative D call: TRBD1 (6 bases). The CDR3 consists of 15 residues. The V and J ends lost 5 bases and 4 bases respectively, with 17 bases between them. The germline V gene has CDR1 MNHEY and CDR2 SVGEGT. For the CDR3, the DNA is TGTGCCAGCAGTGTGGCAGGGGTTCTGGTCACTGAAGCTTTCTTT. Protein product: CASSVAGVLVTEAFF.